A single sample gave rise to the 30 T cell receptor beta chains below, sequenced in a study of CD4 T cells in relation to SARS-CoV-2 and coronaviruses. The assay was immunoSEQ multiplex PCR, and TCRdb's table has in-frame clones only and misses some. The sample holds around 40,000 clones, 84% seen once. These receptors have no known antigen. Sequenced material: naive CD4+ T cells from PBMCs, cultured in vitro. The subset: naive CD4+ T cells isolated by negative enrichment. These receptors all stem from an adult with COVID-19.

The table lists this clone with a count of one. The CDR3: CASSAGGDEQFF. As DNA, the CDR3 is TGTGCCAGCAGTGCAGGGGGCGATGAGCAGTTCTTC. The V call is TRBV12-3 or TRBV12-4, the J call TRBJ2-1, with 8 positions matching TRBD1. V dropped 5 bases and J dropped 8; count of bases not matched to a gene: 2. This CDR3 region has 12 residues.

V is TRBV5-1 and J is TRBJ2-3, with D possibly called TRBD1 or TRBD2 (5 bases each). V lost 4 bases and J lost 5, with 17 bases in between. Germline CDR1 is SGHRS and CDR2 is YFSETQ. This CDR3 comprises 15 residues. CDR3 sequence: CASSTGTRAGDTQYF. CDR3 bases: TGCGCCAGCAGCACTGGTACCAGGGCGGGAGATACGCAGTATTTT.

This chain joins TRBV3-1 (or the pseudogene TRBV3-2) and TRBJ2-2; D tentatively reads TRBD1 or TRBD2 (5 bases each). There are 13 residues in the CDR3. Germline assignment: CDR1 LGHDT and CDR2 YNNKEL (reference sequence). V was shortened by 4 bases and J by 7 bases, with 10 bases between the two germline ends. This CDR3 is CASSPRDLGELFF. CDR3 coding DNA: TGTGCCAGCAGCCCTCGGGACCTCGGGGAGCTGTTTTTT.

The chain links TRBV7-2 to TRBJ1-5; 9 positions match TRBD1. The CDR3 loop spans 14 amino acids. V gave up 5 bases and J gave up 8 bases; unmatched junction bases: 7. The V gene's germline CDR1 is SGHTA and CDR2 FQGNSA. CDR3 in amino acids: CASSGQGPAKPQHF. CDR3 coding DNA: TGTGCCAGCAGCGGACAGGGGCCGGCTAAGCCCCAGCATTTT.

The CDR3 loop is CATSADSGREELRVEQYF. CDR3 sequence (DNA): TGTGCCACCAGCGCGGATAGCGGGAGGGAAGAACTTCGGGTCGAGCAGTACTTC. The J gene is TRBJ2-7, the V gene TRBV15; 11 bases agree with TRBD2. There are 18 residues in the CDR3. The trim removed 5 bases at V and 6 bases at J, leaving 18 bases unmatched. Germline V gene data show CDR1 as LNHNV and CDR2 as YYDKDF (reference sequence).

The chain has TRBV7-6 and TRBJ2-2; D is unresolved. The ends were cut back, 2 bases at V and 7 bases at J, with 14 bases in the middle. The CDR3 sequence is 15 residues long. CDR1 is SGHVS, CDR2 FNYEAQ, per germline. In nucleotides, the CDR3 is TGTGCCAGCAGCTTAACCGACGATGGAATCGGGGAGCTGTTTTTT. Translating gives CASSLTDDGIGELFF. Based on the CDR3 plus reference TRBV7-6 and TRBJ2-2, the full variable domain is GAGVSQSPRYKVTKRGQDVALRCDPISGHVSLYWYRQALGQGPEFLTYFNYEAQQDKSGLPNDRFSAERPEGSISTLTIQRTEQRDSAMYRCASSLTDDGIGELFFGEGSRLTVL.

The chain links TRBV5-4 to TRBJ2-2; tentative D call: TRBD1 (5 bases). Trimming removed 4 bases from V and 4 bases from J, with 20 bases in between. Germline-derived CDR1 and CDR2 are SGHNT and YYREEE (reference sequence). The CDR3 length is 17 residues. The CDR3 sequence is CASSPSSGRLSTGELFF. The CDR3 DNA sequence: TGTGCCAGCAGCCCATCGTCAGGGCGGCTATCCACCGGGGAGCTGTTTTTT.

Worth noting for this clone: Other DNA sequences from this sample encode an identical CDR3 as well. The chain recombines TRBV30 with TRBJ2-5, with D maybe TRBD1 (7 bases). Germline values: CDR1 GTSNPN, CDR2 SVGIG (reference sequence). The length of the CDR3 is 11 residues. Deletions cut 5 bases from V and 5 bases from J, with 9 bases between. The CDR3 here is CAWSGGETQYF. The CDR3 nucleotides read TGTGCCTGGTCAGGGGGGGAGACCCAGTACTTC.

This clone showed up just a few times. V is TRBV18 and J is TRBJ2-1; the D is unclear. This CDR3 region has 16 residues. The V and J ends lost 0 bases and 6 bases respectively, with 15 bases between them. The germline CDR1 and CDR2 sequences are KGHSH and LQKENI. CDR3 in amino acids: CASSPPRLNRSNEQFF. DNA of the CDR3: TGTGCCAGCTCACCACCGCGTCTAAACCGAAGCAATGAGCAGTTCTTC.

The CDR3 spells CASSQAYGLDAFSYEQYF. The CDR3 DNA reads as TGTGCCAGCAGCCAAGCATACGGACTAGATGCATTCTCCTACGAGCAGTACTTC. The chain has TRBV14 and TRBJ2-7; TRBD2 agrees at 7 bases. CDR1 and CDR2 from the germline V gene are SGHDN and FVKESK. With 1 base clipped from V and 0 bases from J, the junction kept 12 bases outside the gene matches. This CDR3 has 18 amino acids.

This clone came up once. This chain joins TRBV11-2 and TRBJ1-2; D perhaps matches TRBD1 (5 bases). The length of the CDR3 is 15 residues. CDR1 and CDR2 from the germline V gene are SGHAT and FQNNGV. The V gene lost 3 bases and the J gene lost 7 bases, with 18 bases spanning the gap. CDR3 residues: CASSFTAGKVGGYTF. CDR3 DNA: TGTGCCAGCAGCTTCACGGCAGGGAAGGTGGGTGGCTACACCTTC.

The rearrangement links TRBV18 to TRBJ1-4; D ambiguous. V dropped 4 bases and J dropped 7 bases, with 10 bases sitting between them. This CDR3 comprises 13 residues. Germline CDR1 and CDR2: KGHSH and LQKENI. The CDR3: CASSRDVGEKLFF. The CDR3 bases are TGTGCCAGCTCACGTGATGTCGGTGAAAAACTGTTTTTT.

The V gene is TRBV7-3, the J gene TRBJ1-5; D is unresolved. CDR3 length: 15 residues. CDR1 is SGHTA, CDR2 FQGTGA, per germline. The V gene lost 6 bases and the J gene lost 0 bases, with 12 bases spanning the gap. The CDR3 is CASRSRRYSNQPQHF. CDR3 bases: TGTGCCAGCAGGTCGCGGAGATATAGCAATCAGCCCCAGCATTTT.

This clone was picked up a small number of times. The chain is built from TRBV12-5 and TRBJ2-3, with D tentatively TRBD2 (6 bases). CDR3 size: 17 residues. CDR1 LGHNT and CDR2 FRNRAP come from the germline V gene. V lost 2 bases to trimming and J lost 0 bases, with 15 bases between them. The CDR3 loop reads CASGLYRLGGSTDTQYF. CDR3 DNA sequence: TGTGCTAGTGGTTTGTACCGACTAGGTGGCAGCACAGATACGCAGTATTTT. Using reference TRBV12-5 and TRBJ2-3 for the parts outside the CDR3, the full variable domain is DARVTQTPRHKVTEMGQEVTMRCQPILGHNTVFWYRQTMMQGLELLAYFRNRAPLDDSGMPKDRFSAEMPDATLATLKIQPSEPRDSAVYFCASGLYRLGGSTDTQYFGPGTRLTVL.

The chain carries TRBV2 and TRBJ2-1; TRBD2 might be the D (5 bases). V lost 7 bases to trimming and J lost 6 bases, with 10 bases between them. CDR3 length equals 12 residues. CDR1 is SNHLY and CDR2 is FYNNEI in the germline V gene. The CDR3 here is CASNREFNEQFF. As DNA, the CDR3 is TGTGCCAGCAATCGGGAATTCAATGAGCAGTTCTTC.

V usage is TRBV5-1 and J usage is TRBJ2-4; TRBD2 aligns across 9 bases. The CDR3 spans 13 residues. CDR1 is SGHRS, CDR2 YFSETQ, per germline. With 4 bases clipped from V and 5 bases from J, the junction kept 1 base outside the gene matches. CDR3 sequence reads: CASSGLAQNIQYF. CDR3 sequence (DNA): TGCGCCAGCAGCGGACTAGCGCAAAACATTCAGTACTTC.

The V and J genes are TRBV3-1 (or the pseudogene TRBV3-2) and TRBJ2-6; D possibly corresponds to TRBD1 (7 bases). Germline CDR1 and CDR2: LGHDT and YNNKEL (reference sequence). Deletions cut 1 base from V and 2 bases from J, with 18 bases between. The CDR3 is 19 amino acids. The CDR3 bases are TGTGCCAGCAGCCAAGGTGGCAGGGGGGAGATTACTGGGGCCAACGTCCTGACTTTC. It yields the protein CASSQGGRGEITGANVLTF.

V usage is TRBV5-4 and J usage is TRBJ1-4; D not certain. Trimming pared 4 bases from V and 2 bases from J, leaving 15 bases between. The length of the CDR3 is 16 residues. CDR1 and CDR2 (germline): SGHNT, YYREEE (reference sequence). The CDR3 spells CASSPQRGGTNEKLFF. CDR3 bases: TGTGCCAGCAGCCCGCAGCGGGGAGGGACTAATGAAAAACTGTTTTTT. Full variable domain (remainder filled in from reference TRBV5-4 and TRBJ1-4): ETGVTQSPTHLIKTRGQQVTLRCSSQSGHNTVSWYQQALGQGPQFIFQYYREEENGRGNFPPRFSGLQFPNYSSELNVNALELDDSALYLCASSPQRGGTNEKLFFGSGTQLSVL.

The chain recombines TRBV27 with TRBJ1-5, with 9 bases lining up with TRBD1. CDR3 length equals 14 residues. With V trimmed by 4 bases and J by 5 bases, 3 bases remained unmatched. Germline loops: CDR1 MNHEY, CDR2 SMNVEV (reference sequence). Written as DNA, the CDR3 is TGTGCCAGCAGTTCCGGGACAGGGTATCAGCCCCAGCATTTT. The encoded protein is CASSSGTGYQPQHF.

This clone came up once. The rearrangement uses TRBV11-2 and TRBJ2-7, with D tentatively TRBD2 (5 bases). This CDR3 has 14 amino acids. Germline loops: CDR1 SGHAT, CDR2 FQNNGV. V shed 4 bases and J shed 6 bases, with 16 bases lying between them. CDR3 sequence (DNA): TGTGCCAGCAGCTCAAACCGGGGAGTGGGCGAGCAGTACTTC. Protein: CASSSNRGVGEQYF. The full variable domain, with the rest looked up from reference TRBV11-2 and TRBJ2-7, is EAGVAQSPRYKIIEKRQSVAFWCNPISGHATLYWYQQILGQGPKLLIQFQNNGVVDDSQLPKDRFSAERLKGVDSTLKIQPAKLEDSAVYLCASSSNRGVGEQYFGPGTRLTVT.

The chain combines TRBV18 with TRBJ2-3, with D unclear. V was clipped by 0 bases and J by 0 bases, with 4 bases between them. CDR1 KGHSH and CDR2 LQKENI come from the germline V gene. The CDR3 is 14 residues long. The CDR3 here is CASSPPQSTDTQYF. The CDR3 region has the DNA TGTGCCAGCTCACCACCTCAAAGCACAGATACGCAGTATTTT.

The chain carries TRBV5-4 and TRBJ1-4; a possible D gene is TRBD1 (6 bases). The CDR3 loop spans 14 amino acids. Trimming cost V 2 bases and J 6 bases, with 11 bases left between them. Germline CDR1 SGHNT, CDR2 YYREEE (reference sequence). This CDR3 reads CASSFVGGDEKLFF. The CDR3 bases are TGTGCCAGCAGCTTCGTAGGGGGTGATGAAAAACTGTTTTTT.

The chain joins TRBV27 to TRBJ1-2; the D gene is possibly TRBD1 (6 bases). The CDR3 contains 14 residues. V lost 6 bases to trimming and J lost 4 bases, with 15 bases between them. Per germline, CDR1 MNHEY and CDR2 SMNVEV (reference sequence). CDR3 coding DNA: TGTGCCAGCAGACGACAGGCAACCACCTATGGCTACACCTTC. It specifies CASRRQATTYGYTF.

The chain links TRBV18 to TRBJ1-4; D is uncertain. Germline values: CDR1 KGHSH, CDR2 LQKENI. The germline V and J ends were trimmed by 4 bases and 5 bases, with 5 bases remaining between them. This CDR3 has 12 residues. CDR3 bases: TGTGCCAGCTCACGCCCCAATGAAAAACTGTTTTTT. Encoded protein: CASSRPNEKLFF.

This rearrangement joins TRBV19 to TRBJ2-3, with D perhaps matching TRBD1 (6 bases). The germline gives CDR1 LNHDA, CDR2 SQIVND (reference sequence). V lost 10 bases to trimming and J lost 4 bases, with 21 bases between them. This CDR3 is built from 15 residues. This CDR3 reads CATRDNPNSADTQYF. DNA for the CDR3: TGTGCCACTCGGGACAACCCCAACTCCGCAGATACGCAGTATTTT.

The V and J genes are TRBV13 and TRBJ2-3, with 15 positions matching TRBD2. Germline CDR1 is PRHDT and CDR2 is FYEKMQ (reference sequence). The V segment lost 4 bases and the J segment 3 bases; nucleotides outside the gene matches: 2. This CDR3 spans 16 amino acids. Written as DNA, the CDR3 is TGTGCCAGCAGCTCCGGGACTAGCGGGAGGACAGATACGCAGTATTTT. The encoded protein is CASSSGTSGRTDTQYF.

The chain employs TRBV6-5 and TRBJ1-6; unclear D gene. Germline loops: CDR1 MNHEY, CDR2 SVGAGI. Trimming left V 0 bases short and J 6 bases short, with 9 bases between. The length of the CDR3 is 15 residues. In DNA form, the CDR3 reads TGTGCCAGCAGTTACTCGACAAAGAGTAATTCACCCCTCCACTTT. This gives the protein CASSYSTKSNSPLHF.

This clone was recorded only once. This sequence joins TRBV3-1 (or the pseudogene TRBV3-2) and TRBJ2-3; perhaps TRBD2 as D (5 bases). The CDR3 has 11 residues. Germline CDR1 and CDR2: LGHDT and YNNKEL (reference sequence). Trimming removed 6 bases from V and 5 bases from J, with 6 bases in between. The CDR3 region is CASRGRDTQYF. The CDR3 bases are TGTGCCAGCAGAGGGAGAGATACGCAGTATTTT.

This sequence joins TRBV19 and TRBJ2-7; TRBD2 is a possible D gene (6 bases). Germline V gene sequence: CDR1 LNHDA, CDR2 SQIVND (reference sequence). The CDR3 consists of 16 residues. V lost 3 bases to trimming and J lost 2 bases, with 17 bases between them. CDR3 region: CASSMEGSGRAYEQYF. CDR3 in DNA: TGTGCCAGTAGTATGGAAGGTAGCGGCCGAGCCTACGAGCAGTACTTC. Together with reference TRBV19 and TRBJ2-7, the CDR3 gives the full variable domain: DGGITQSPKYLFRKEGQNVTLSCEQNLNHDAMYWYRQDPGQGLRLIYYSQIVNDFQKGDIAEGYSVSREKKESFPLTVTSAQKNPTAFYLCASSMEGSGRAYEQYFGPGTRLTVT.

Written as DNA, the CDR3 is TGTGCCAGCTCACAGACAGGAGACAATCAGCCCCAGCATTTT. The encoded protein is CASSQTGDNQPQHF. This sequence joins TRBV18 and TRBJ1-5; possibly TRBD1 for D (6 bases). Trimming cost V 4 bases and J 3 bases, with 10 bases left between them. Looked up from germline, CDR1 is KGHSH and CDR2 is LQKENI. The CDR3 consists of 14 residues.